This TCR beta chain was identified in a study of blood T cell repertoires in COVID-19. Study-level information: Some COVID-19 samples were acute and others convalescent; all came from the United States, Italy and Spain. The analysed material was cDNA or gDNA that came from T cells, B-cell-depleted T cells, or PBMCs.

V was clipped by 6 bases and J by 5 bases; unmatched bases: 6. This CDR3 is 14 amino acids long. Germline CDR1 SGHTA, CDR2 FQGNSA. How the authors handled the data: Reference gene primers were amplified, and this amplification served to estimate nucleated cell counts. Here immunoSEQ multiplex PCR was the method, and the copy in TCRdb shows in-frame clones only, minus some. V, J and clone size derive from that table, while D and trimming were established from the DNA sequence. Of hundreds of thousands of clones in the sample, about 88% are singletons; the top ten hold 0.9% to 1%. The TCR comes from a woman in her 40s who had recovered from COVID-19. This sequence joins TRBV7-2 and TRBJ2-7; 11 positions match TRBD1. Specimen: peripheral blood. CDR3 sequence (DNA): TGTGCCAGCAGAAGGACAGGGGGCGGAAACGAGCAGTACTTC. It is translated as CASRRTGGGNEQYF.